A single sample is the source of the 6 T cell receptor beta chains below, sequenced in a study of OX40 agonist ivuxolimab in advanced cancers. Profiling relied on immunoSEQ multiplex PCR, and the TCRdb table lists in-frame clones only, not all of them. In the table there are about 83,000 clones, 80% to 95% of which are singletons. This specimen consisted of CD4+ or CD8+ T cells sorted from blood, obtained in a trial of the OX40 agonist ivuxolimab. These receptors were obtained from an adult with an advanced solid tumor such as melanoma, head and neck, liver or kidney cancer.

The table lists this clone with a count of one. No DNA is shown, since the ends of the CDR3 on it are uncertain; the CDR3 is the one TCRdb lists. The chain employs TRBV6-1 and TRBJ1-2. The CDR3 spans 13 amino acids, including both terminal residues. Per the germline V gene, CDR1 is MNHNS and CDR2 is SASEGT. The CDR3 loop reads CASSFLENYGYTF.

The V gene is TRBV5-6, the J gene TRBJ2-1, with TRBD2 matching 12 bases. The CDR3 sequence is 12 residues long. Trimming removed 4 bases from V and 12 bases from J; junction bases left unmatched: 2. CDR1 and CDR2 (germline): SGHDT, YYEEEE. The CDR3 bases are TGTGCCAGCAGCCGGACTAGCGGGACGCAGTTCTTC. It translates to CASSRTSGTQFF.

The chain combines TRBV5-1 with TRBJ2-5, with 7 bases lining up with TRBD1. This CDR3 is 14 amino acids long. CDR1 is SGHRS, CDR2 YFSETQ, per germline. V was clipped by 0 bases and J by 2 bases; unmatched bases: 1. This CDR3 is CASSLGGQQETQYF. CDR3 nucleotides: TGCGCCAGCAGCTTGGGGGGACAGCAAGAGACCCAGTACTTC.

The V call is TRBV5-4, the J call TRBJ1-2, with D maybe TRBD1 (5 bases). Trimming removed 0 bases at V and 4 bases at J, with 13 bases between. Germline V gene lookup returns CDR1 SGHNT and CDR2 YYREEE (reference sequence). The CDR3 consists of 15 residues. The CDR3 coding sequence is TGTGCCAGCAGCTTGGGAGGCAGGGAGGTCTATGGCTACACCTTC. Its protein is CASSLGGREVYGYTF.

This clone was counted once. The V call is TRBV15, the J call TRBJ1-1; TRBD1 might be the D (6 bases). The CDR3 has 15 amino acids. Germline CDR1 reads LNHNV; CDR2 reads YYDKDF (reference sequence). The ends were cut back, 2 bases at V and 2 bases at J, with 12 bases in the middle. For the CDR3, the DNA is TGTGCCACCAGCAGAATTCGGGGGGCAAACACTGAAGCTTTCTTT. This sequence encodes CATSRIRGANTEAFF.

The rearrangement joins TRBV11-2 to TRBJ2-5, with unresolved D. V lost 1 base and J 4 bases, leaving 4 bases between the germline ends. The CDR3 spans 12 residues. Germline CDR1 SGHAT, CDR2 FQNNGV. This chain's CDR3 is CASSLGSETQYF. CDR3 in DNA: TGTGCCAGCAGCTTAGGGTCAGAGACCCAGTACTTC.